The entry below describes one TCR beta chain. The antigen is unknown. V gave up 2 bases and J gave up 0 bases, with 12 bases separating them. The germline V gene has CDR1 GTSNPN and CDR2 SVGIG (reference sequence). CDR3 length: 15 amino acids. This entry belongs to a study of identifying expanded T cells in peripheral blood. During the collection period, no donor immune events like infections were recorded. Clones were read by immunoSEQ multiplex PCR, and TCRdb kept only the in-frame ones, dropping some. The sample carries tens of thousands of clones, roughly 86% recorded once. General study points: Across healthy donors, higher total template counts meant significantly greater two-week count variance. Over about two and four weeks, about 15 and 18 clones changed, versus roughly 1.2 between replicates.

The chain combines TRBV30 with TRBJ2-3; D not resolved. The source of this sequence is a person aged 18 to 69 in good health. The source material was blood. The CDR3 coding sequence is TGTGCCTGGAGTCGATTAGAGTTTAGCACAGATACGCAGTATTTT. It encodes CAWSRLEFSTDTQYF.